This entry lists 28 T cell receptor beta chains sequenced from one sample in a study of identifying expanded T cells in peripheral blood. TCRdb's copy holds only in-frame clones and misses some; the assay was immunoSEQ multiplex PCR. This table holds 70,000 to 100,000 clones, around nine tenths found once. Material for sequencing was blood. These receptors all stem from a person aged 18 to 75 in good health.

This clone was detected once. The V call is TRBV7-6, the J call TRBJ2-5; D not certain. Germline V gene data show CDR1 as SGHVS and CDR2 as FNYEAQ. The CDR3 totals 15 residues. V was shortened by 0 bases and J by 9 bases, with 17 bases between the two germline ends. CDR3 in DNA: TGTGCCAGCAGCTTAGCACCAGGACCCAATCTGGCCCAGTACTTC. This codes for CASSLAPGPNLAQYF. Looking up the rest from reference TRBV7-6 and TRBJ2-5 gives the full variable domain: GAGVSQSPRYKVTKRGQDVALRCDPISGHVSLYWYRQALGQGPEFLTYFNYEAQQDKSGLPNDRFSAERPEGSISTLTIQRTEQRDSAMYRCASSLAPGPNLAQYFGPGTRLLVL.

This chain joins TRBV5-1 and TRBJ1-2, with D unclear. Germline V gives CDR1 SGHRS, CDR2 YFSETQ. The CDR3 length is 13 residues. The V end lost 4 bases, the J end lost 2 bases, and 9 bases lay between the germline ends. The DNA of the CDR3 is TGCGCCAGCAGCCCGGATAAAAACTATGGCTACACCTTC. Its protein product is CASSPDKNYGYTF.

V gene TRBV7-9 combines with J gene TRBJ1-6, with D perhaps matching TRBD1 (5 bases). Between the trimmed V and J ends, which lost 7 bases and 7 bases, there was a span of 20 bases. The CDR3 length is 16 residues. CDR1 is SEHNR and CDR2 is FQNEAQ in the germline V gene (reference sequence). This CDR3 reads CASTLTGGMLNSPLHF. DNA for the CDR3: TGTGCCAGCACCCTTACCGGGGGGATGTTGAATTCACCCCTCCACTTT.

The chain recombines TRBV11-2 with TRBJ2-5; 7 bases are a match to TRBD1. V dropped 1 base and J dropped 1; count of bases not matched to a gene: 3. This CDR3 spans 15 amino acids. Germline V CDR1 and CDR2: SGHAT, FQNNGV. The CDR3 reads CASSLAGQFQETQYF. CDR3 bases: TGTGCCAGCAGCTTAGCGGGACAGTTCCAAGAGACCCAGTACTTC.

The chain joins TRBV11-2 to TRBJ1-3; D not resolved. The V end was cut by 3 bases, the J end by 1 base, with 7 bases between. The CDR3 has 14 residues. Germline CDR1 is SGHAT and CDR2 is FQNNGV. The CDR3 DNA reads as TGTGCCAGCAGCTTGGATATATCTGGAAACACCATATATTTT. This encodes CASSLDISGNTIYF.

The genes are TRBV5-4 and TRBJ2-1; 8 bases map to TRBD1. Germline trimming cut 6 bases from V and 8 bases from J; bases unmatched to any gene: 10. Germline CDR1 and CDR2: SGHNT and YYREEE (reference sequence). CDR3 length: 14 amino acids. The chain's CDR3 is CASNGGQGGYEQFF. The CDR3, as DNA: TGTGCCAGCAACGGCGGACAGGGAGGCTATGAGCAGTTCTTC.

The rearrangement joins TRBV29-1 to TRBJ2-3, with 7 bases aligning to TRBD1. Germline trimming cut 1 base from V and 2 bases from J; bases unmatched to any gene: 3. Germline CDR1 SQVTM, CDR2 ANQGSEA. The CDR3 is 14 residues long. The CDR3 loop is CSVEGDRFTDTQYF. As DNA, the CDR3 is TGCAGCGTTGAAGGGGACAGATTCACAGATACGCAGTATTTT.

V usage is TRBV6-9 and J usage is TRBJ1-2; D gene uncertain. From germline, CDR1 is MNHGY and CDR2 SVAAGI. The CDR3 contains 14 residues. V lost 1 base and J 1 base, leaving 7 bases between the germline ends. The CDR3 region has the DNA TGTGCCAGCAGTTATTTTTCAGATAACTATGGCTACACCTTC. This codes for CASSYFSDNYGYTF.

CDR3 loop: CASSLSGTSGNTIYF. The CDR3 coding sequence is TGTGCCAGCAGTTTGTCAGGGACGTCTGGAAACACCATATATTTT. The rearrangement uses TRBV28 and TRBJ1-3; possible D gene TRBD1, 5 bases. The CDR3 has 15 residues. CDR1 is MDHEN, CDR2 SYDVKM, per germline. V dropped 3 bases and J dropped 1 base, with 10 bases sitting between them.

The chain links TRBV11-2 to TRBJ1-2; D unclear. The CDR3 contains 15 residues. Between the trimmed V and J ends, which lost 1 base and 4 bases, there was a span of 13 bases. Germline assignment: CDR1 SGHAT and CDR2 FQNNGV. CDR3 DNA sequence: TGTGCCAGCAGCTTAGGGGCATCCCGCGGCTATGGCTACACCTTC. It codes for CASSLGASRGYGYTF.

The V and J genes are TRBV9 and TRBJ1-2; perhaps TRBD1 as D (5 bases). The CDR3 runs 17 residues. Germline CDR1 reads SGDLS; CDR2 reads YYNGEE. V gave up 2 bases and J gave up 8 bases, with 25 bases separating them. CDR3 DNA: TGTGCCAGCAGCGTCCGTCCCGGGGGACTGGGGCTATGGGGCTACACCTTC. It codes for CASSVRPGGLGLWGYTF.

This clone showed up many times. The chain recombines TRBV28 with TRBJ2-7, with D possibly being TRBD1 (6 bases). There are 14 residues in the CDR3. Germline V CDR1 and CDR2: MDHEN, SYDVKM. The V end lost 6 bases, the J end lost 2 bases, and 14 bases lay between the germline ends. In nucleotides, the CDR3 is TGTGCCAGCAGCTCTTTGACAGGCCCCTACGAGCAGTACTTC. Translation: CASSSLTGPYEQYF.

The genes are TRBV29-1 and TRBJ2-3; the D gene is possibly TRBD2 (5 bases). V lost 3 bases and J 3 bases, leaving 10 bases between the germline ends. The germline V gene encodes CDR1 SQVTM and CDR2 ANQGSEA. This CDR3 has 13 amino acids. The DNA of the CDR3 is TGCAGCGTTGAGGTCCGGGGAACAGATACGCAGTATTTT. It translates to CSVEVRGTDTQYF.

The rearrangement uses TRBV19 and TRBJ1-3, with no clear D. Between the trimmed V and J ends, which lost 3 bases and 0 bases, there was a span of 6 bases. Germline lookup yields CDR1 LNHDA and CDR2 SQIVND (reference sequence). The CDR3 is made up of 14 amino acids. CDR3 sequence: CASSIRYSGNTIYF. The CDR3, as DNA: TGTGCCAGTAGTATCCGGTACTCTGGAAACACCATATATTTT.

J is TRBJ1-6 and V is TRBV18, with 10 bases identical to TRBD1. V gave up 4 bases and J gave up 3 bases; unmatched junction bases: 3. This CDR3 has 16 amino acids. Per germline, CDR1 KGHSH and CDR2 LQKENI. In DNA, the CDR3 is TGTGCCAGCTCACTAGGACAGGGGGGCTATAATTCACCCCTCCACTTT. Translating it yields CASSLGQGGYNSPLHF.

The V gene is TRBV5-3, the J gene TRBJ2-7; D is uncertain. TRBV5-3 is assigned to the ORF class and has an uncertain function. The length of the CDR3 is 14 residues. V lost 4 bases to trimming and J lost 6 bases, with 17 bases between them. CDR3 amino acids: CARSTGLRPLEQYF. In DNA form, the CDR3 reads TGTGCCAGAAGCACCGGGCTCCGACCCCTCGAGCAGTACTTC.

V is TRBV7-8 and J is TRBJ2-2; D is perhaps TRBD1 (6 bases). CDR1 and CDR2 from the germline V gene are SGHVS and FQNEAQ. There are 15 residues in the CDR3. V lost 5 bases and J lost 2, with 12 bases in between. CDR3 in amino acids: CASSSRGINTGELFF. The CDR3 region has the DNA TGTGCCAGCAGCAGCAGGGGTATAAACACCGGGGAGCTGTTTTTT. Full variable domain (missing parts from reference TRBV7-8 and TRBJ2-2): GAGVSQSPRYKVAKRGQDVALRCDPISGHVSLFWYQQALGQGPEFLTYFQNEAQLDKSGLPSDRFFAERPEGSVSTLKIQRTQQEDSAVYLCASSSRGINTGELFFGEGSRLTVL.

This clone came up once. This chain uses TRBV6-5 with TRBJ2-7; 10 nucleotides align to TRBD2. Germline values: CDR1 MNHEY, CDR2 SVGAGI. This CDR3 is 14 amino acids long. J was trimmed by 1 base and V by 4 bases; bases with no gene match: 1. CDR3 region: CASSLAGGSYEQYF. For the CDR3, the DNA is TGTGCCAGCAGTTTAGCGGGGGGTTCCTACGAGCAGTACTTC.

The V and J genes are TRBV11-1 and TRBJ2-5; D tentatively reads TRBD1 or TRBD2 (5 bases each). The CDR3 is made up of 13 amino acids. Germline V CDR1 and CDR2: SGHAT, FQDESV (reference sequence). The V gene lost 5 bases and the J gene lost 5 bases, with 12 bases spanning the gap. This chain's CDR3 is CASSRGPTETQYF. CDR3 sequence (DNA): TGTGCCAGCAGCCGGGGACCCACTGAGACCCAGTACTTC.

The chain couples TRBV4-1 to TRBJ2-5; the D is unclear. This CDR3 region has 15 residues. Germline V lookup: CDR1 MGHRA, CDR2 YSYEKL. V shed 2 bases and J shed 5 bases, with 15 bases lying between them. The CDR3 sequence is CASSQSGRLSETQYF. CDR3 coding DNA: TGCGCCAGCAGCCAATCGGGCAGGCTGTCGGAGACCCAGTACTTC.

The chain employs TRBV14 and TRBJ2-7, with D possibly matching TRBD1 (5 bases). Between the trimmed V and J ends, which lost 5 bases and 4 bases, there was a span of 15 bases. The CDR3 extends over 14 amino acids. The germline CDR1 and CDR2 sequences are SGHDN and FVKESK. The CDR3 nucleotides are TGTGCCAGCAGCGCTTATCTCAGGGCTTACGAGCAGTACTTC. Its translation: CASSAYLRAYEQYF.

The chain has TRBV2 and TRBJ2-1, with 8 nucleotides matching TRBD1. J was trimmed by 8 bases and V by 6 bases; bases with no gene match: 12. The V gene's germline CDR1 is SNHLY and CDR2 FYNNEI. The CDR3 is made up of 15 amino acids. The CDR3 coding sequence is TGTGCCAGCAGCAACTTACCAGGACAGGGCGATGAGCAGTTCTTC. Protein product: CASSNLPGQGDEQFF.

The V call is TRBV27, the J call TRBJ2-7; TRBD1 might be the D (6 bases). The CDR3 runs to 17 residues. CDR1 and CDR2 from the germline V gene are MNHEY and SMNVEV (reference sequence). Trimming removed 6 bases from V and 4 bases from J, with 25 bases in between. This CDR3 is CASSTSPDSLNLYEQYF. The CDR3, as DNA: TGTGCCAGCAGCACATCCCCGGACAGTCTCAACTTATACGAGCAGTACTTC.

The chain combines TRBV2 with TRBJ2-2; D not certain. The CDR3 spans 15 residues. The V gene lost 7 bases and the J gene lost 2 bases, with 14 bases spanning the gap. The V gene's germline CDR1 is SNHLY and CDR2 FYNNEI. The CDR3 DNA follows: TGTGCCAGCACCCCGTCGGGCCCAAACACCGGGGAGCTGTTTTTT. Translation: CASTPSGPNTGELFF.

This clone was counted at least ten times. This chain joins TRBV2 and TRBJ2-7; 8 bases line up with TRBD1. Germline trimming cut 6 bases from V and 7 bases from J; bases unmatched to any gene: 2. Germline assignment: CDR1 SNHLY and CDR2 FYNNEI. The CDR3 extends over 11 amino acids. CDR3 nucleotide sequence: TGTGCCAGCAGGGGGGACAGGGAGCAGTACTTC. Protein: CASRGDREQYF.

V gene TRBV5-1 combines with J gene TRBJ1-3; D unclear. The CDR3 is made up of 17 amino acids. The V gene lost 0 bases and the J gene lost 2 bases, with 15 bases spanning the gap. In germline, CDR1 is SGHRS, CDR2 YFSETQ. The CDR3 DNA reads as TGCGCCAGCAGCTTGGCCTTTCGGGGTTCCACTGGAAACACCATATATTTT. It specifies CASSLAFRGSTGNTIYF.

The V gene is TRBV18, the J gene TRBJ1-5, with 12 nucleotides matching TRBD1. Unmatched junction bases numbered 5, after V lost 5 bases and J lost 3 bases. The CDR3 totals 16 residues. The V gene's germline CDR1 is KGHSH and CDR2 LQKENI. The CDR3 region has the DNA TGTGCCAGCTCAGGGACAGGGGGCGCCCCCAATCAGCCCCAGCATTTT. Its protein product is CASSGTGGAPNQPQHF.

This sequence joins TRBV6-1 and TRBJ1-1, with TRBD1 as a possible D gene (5 bases). V was pared by 3 bases and J by 0 bases, with 8 bases between. Germline CDR1 MNHNS, CDR2 SASEGT. The CDR3 totals 14 residues. Written as DNA, the CDR3 is TGTGCCAGCAGTGACTCAGGGTTGAACACTGAAGCTTTCTTT. This sequence encodes CASSDSGLNTEAFF.